The 5 T cell receptor beta chains below were found in one sample sequenced in a study of cytomegalovirus exposure and HLA in healthy donors. The PCR made use of 60 Vbeta and 13 Jbeta primers. The assay was immunoSEQ multiplex PCR, and TCRdb's table has in-frame clones only and misses some. The table includes around 140,000 clones, over 70% detected once. The sequenced material came from PBMCs. These receptors all stem from a man aged 25 to 45 in good health and CMV-seronegative.

V usage is TRBV5-1 and J usage is TRBJ1-3, with a tentative D call TRBD1 (6 bases). This CDR3 contains 15 residues. V lost 3 bases and J lost 1, with 11 bases in between. CDR1 is SGHRS and CDR2 is YFSETQ in the germline V gene. CDR3 coding DNA: TGCGCCAGCAGCTCAGGGGAAGGTTCTGGAAACACCATATATTTT. It yields the protein CASSSGEGSGNTIYF.

The chain links TRBV2 to TRBJ1-1; D is unresolved. Germline V gives CDR1 SNHLY, CDR2 FYNNEI. The CDR3 has 11 residues. Trimming shortened V by 4 bases and J by 11 bases, and 11 bases separated the two germline ends. The DNA for the CDR3 is TGTGCCAGCAGTGCGTGGAGGGAGGCTTTCTTT. This encodes CASSAWREAFF.

CDR3 coding DNA: TGTGCCAGCAGCTTAGGGCGGGGTAGGGGCACTGAAGCTTTCTTT. Translated: CASSLGRGRGTEAFF. The rearrangement links TRBV11-3 to TRBJ1-1; a possible D gene is TRBD1 (5 bases). The CDR3 sequence is 15 residues long. Trimming shortened V by 1 base and J by 4 bases, and 13 bases separated the two germline ends. CDR1 and CDR2 (germline): SGHNT, YENEEA.

This clone was recorded only once. This rearrangement joins TRBV2 to TRBJ2-3; tentative D call: TRBD1 (5 bases). V lost 11 bases and J 2 bases, leaving 14 bases between the germline ends. There are 13 residues in the CDR3. Germline assignment: CDR1 SNHLY and CDR2 FYNNEI. The DNA of the CDR3 is TGTGCCCGCCAGGCCAGGGCCACAGATACGCAGTATTTT. Translation: CARQARATDTQYF.

This clone came up a few times. The same CDR3 arises from other DNA sequences in this sample as well. The genes are TRBV19 and TRBJ2-7, with TRBD2 matching over 7 bases. The CDR3 sequence is 14 residues long. Germline lookup yields CDR1 LNHDA and CDR2 SQIVND (reference sequence). The J segment lost 4 bases and the V segment lost 3 bases, leaving 6 bases of the junction unmatched. The DNA for the CDR3 is TGTGCCAGTAGTATTGGCGGGAGAACTTACGAGCAGTACTTC. Protein: CASSIGGRTYEQYF.